Sequencing of this TCR beta chain was carried out in a study of CD8 T cells in ankylosing spondylitis. General study points: With a CD8+ phenotype, disease-linked clones were relatively rare in peripheral blood. Within ankylosing spondylitis blood, a TCR beta motif made up of eight highly homologous variants appeared to be characteristic.

Quantitative molecular-barcoded 5'-RACE generated the TCR beta libraries. TCRdb reanalysed the 5' RACE reads using MiXCR and keeps one entry per CDR3 protein. The data contain around 23,000 distinct CDR3 sequences, about 15% of them singletons. The CDR3 is 15 residues long. In germline, CDR1 is SGHRS, CDR2 YFSETQ. V lost 7 bases and J 7 bases, leaving 21 bases between the germline ends. This clonotype was recorded many times. Antigen unknown. The sample consisted of blood. The clonotype was recovered from a male donor with ankylosing spondylitis or in good health (not recorded which). V usage is TRBV5-1 and J usage is TRBJ2-1; tentatively, D is TRBD2 (5 bases). The CDR3 is CASRPDADRGNEQFF. The CDR3 nucleotides are TGCGCCAGCCGCCCGGACGCGGACCGCGGGAATGAGCAGTTCTTC.